This TCR beta chain emerged from a study of blood T cell repertoires in COVID-19. Turning to the study itself: Some COVID-19 samples were acute and others convalescent; all came from the United States, Italy and Spain. From T cells, B-cell-depleted T cells, or PBMCs came the material, which was cDNA or gDNA.

The CDR3 runs to 12 residues. Trimming removed 1 base from V and 6 bases from J, with 7 bases in between. The germline V gene has CDR1 SGHDT and CDR2 YYEEEE. Per the original methods: Reference gene primer amplification gave estimated nucleated cell counts. Libraries were prepared by immunoSEQ multiplex PCR; TCRdb keeps only in-frame clonotypes and omits some of them. Clone size and V and J calls were adopted from that table, with D and trimming inferred from the DNA. The data show 130,000 or so clones, with 80% to 85% seen just once and 1.4% held by the top ten. The sample holds one count of this clone.

Sequencing input: peripheral blood. This chain links TRBV5-6 with TRBJ1-1; unclear D gene. The sequence was obtained from a man aged 60-69 years with acute or convalescent COVID-19. CDR3 coding DNA: TGTGCCAGCAGCTTGAGTTCAGCTGAAGCTTTCTTT. This sequence encodes CASSLSSAEAFF.